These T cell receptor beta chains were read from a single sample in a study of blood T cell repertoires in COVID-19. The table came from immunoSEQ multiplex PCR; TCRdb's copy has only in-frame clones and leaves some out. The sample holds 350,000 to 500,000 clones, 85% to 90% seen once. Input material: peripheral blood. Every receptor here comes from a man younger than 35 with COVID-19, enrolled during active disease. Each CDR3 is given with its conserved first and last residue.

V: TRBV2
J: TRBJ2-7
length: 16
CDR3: CASRHYGGRASYEQYF

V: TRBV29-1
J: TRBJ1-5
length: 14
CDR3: CSALTGISNQPQHF

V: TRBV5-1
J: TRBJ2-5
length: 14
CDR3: CASSQGHGQETQYF

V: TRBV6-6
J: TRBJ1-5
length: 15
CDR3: CASRLQGASNQPQHF

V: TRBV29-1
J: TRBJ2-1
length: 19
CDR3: CSVGARLRLGRGVGNEQFF

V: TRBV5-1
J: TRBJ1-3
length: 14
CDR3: CASSLAGGKNTIYF

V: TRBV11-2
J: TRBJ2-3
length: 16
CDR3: CASSLAGNLLTDTQYF

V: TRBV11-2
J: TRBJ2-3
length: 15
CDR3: CASSLGRARTDTQYF

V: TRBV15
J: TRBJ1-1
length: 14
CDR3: CATSRDPFDTEAFF

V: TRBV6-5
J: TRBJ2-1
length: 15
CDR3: CASSYQLAGGNEQFF

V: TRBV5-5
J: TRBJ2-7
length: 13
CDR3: CASRTTGNYEQYF

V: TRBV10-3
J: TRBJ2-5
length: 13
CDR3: CAIKAGDQETQYF

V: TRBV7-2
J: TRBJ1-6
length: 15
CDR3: CASSLGGQGGSPLHF

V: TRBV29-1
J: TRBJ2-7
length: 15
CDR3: CSARGGTSLSYEQYF

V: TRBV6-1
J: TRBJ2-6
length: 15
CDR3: CASSETETGANVLTF

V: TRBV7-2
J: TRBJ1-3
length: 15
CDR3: CASSPRGGSGNTIYF

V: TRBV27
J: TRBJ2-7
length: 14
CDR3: CASSSPGQGYEQYF

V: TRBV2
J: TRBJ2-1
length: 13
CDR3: CASILASYNEQFF

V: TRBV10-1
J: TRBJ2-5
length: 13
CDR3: CASIGTVQETQYF

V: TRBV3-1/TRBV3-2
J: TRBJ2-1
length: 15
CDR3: CASSRKGLAGNEQFF

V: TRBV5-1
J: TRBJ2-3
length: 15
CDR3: CASSLGPTSTDTQYF

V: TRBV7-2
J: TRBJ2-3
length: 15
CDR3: CASSFRTGGLDTQYF

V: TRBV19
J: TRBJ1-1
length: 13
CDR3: CASRQKRNTEAFF

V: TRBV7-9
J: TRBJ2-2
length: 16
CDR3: CAAKTGADANTGELFF

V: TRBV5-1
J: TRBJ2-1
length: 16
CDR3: CASSLEIAGVGDEQFF

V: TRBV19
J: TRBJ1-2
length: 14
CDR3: CASCPTGGKYGYTF

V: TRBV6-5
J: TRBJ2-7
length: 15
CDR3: CASSSSGRFPYEQYF

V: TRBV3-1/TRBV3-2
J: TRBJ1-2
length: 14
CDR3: CASRHTGQGGGYTF

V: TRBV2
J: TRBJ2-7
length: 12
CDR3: CAGSTGTYEQYF

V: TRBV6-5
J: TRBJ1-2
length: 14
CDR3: CASSYGPRGYGYTF

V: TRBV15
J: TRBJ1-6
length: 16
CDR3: CATSRKYGSDNSPLHF

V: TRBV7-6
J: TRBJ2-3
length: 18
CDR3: CASSPPRWASGSTDTQYF

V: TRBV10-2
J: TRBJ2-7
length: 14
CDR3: CASRPQGATYEQYF

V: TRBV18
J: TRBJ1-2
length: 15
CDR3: CASSPPTGPADGYTF

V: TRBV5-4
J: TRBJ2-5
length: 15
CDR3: CASSSRQGRRETQYF

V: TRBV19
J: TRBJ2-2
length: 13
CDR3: CATTDPNSGELFF

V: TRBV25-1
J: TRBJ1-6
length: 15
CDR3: CASSDPRQPYSPLHF

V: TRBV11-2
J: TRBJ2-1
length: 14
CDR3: CASSLGGGPNEQFF

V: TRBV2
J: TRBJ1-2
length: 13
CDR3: CASMEDRGYGYTF

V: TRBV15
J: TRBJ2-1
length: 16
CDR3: CATSTTGAGAFNEQFF